This TCR beta chain is drawn from a study of T cell changes during pregnancy in multiple sclerosis. Produced via immunoSEQ multiplex PCR; TCRdb's table is partial and in-frame only. The sample records around 49,000 clones, just under 95% being singletons. This TCR came from a female donor with multiple sclerosis, enrolled in a pregnancy study. The sequencing here drew on CD8+ T cells from peripheral blood mononuclear cells, taken in the first trimester of pregnancy.

In DNA form, the CDR3 reads TGCGCCAGCAGTGAGTGGACAGGGGTGAACACTGAAGCTTTCTTT. As protein: CASSEWTGVNTEAFF. This sequence joins TRBV10-2 and TRBJ1-1, with TRBD1 identical over 9 bases. With V trimmed by 1 base and J by 0 bases, 0 bases remained unmatched. CDR1 WSHSY and CDR2 SAAADI come from the germline V gene. The CDR3 contains 15 residues.